This paragraph covers one T cell receptor beta chain sequence. Its target is not known. The TCR alpha and TCR beta cDNA libraries, bearing sample barcodes and UMIs, were generated by 5'RACE using constant-segment primers. Each CDR3 protein gets one entry after TCRdb re-called the 5' RACE reads with MiXCR. The data show about 90,000 distinct CDR3 sequences, roughly 16% seen once. Trimming pared 5 bases from V and 8 bases from J, leaving 11 bases between. This CDR3 has 12 residues. Germline CDR1 and CDR2: SGHKS and YYEKEE (reference sequence). The sample belongs to a study of T-cell memory formation after mild COVID-19. Study-wide points: The pre-infection memory compartment contained some responding clones, suggesting cross-reactive memory joined. Mainly in CM and EM were contracting CD4+ clones; CD8+ were in EMRA.

Sequenced sample: PBMCs or a T cell subset sorted from them (not recorded which). The V call is TRBV5-5, the J call TRBJ2-1, with TRBD1 as a possible D gene (6 bases). The TCR sequence derives from a young man who had mild COVID-19 (a few samples of this study predate the infection). Cell type and time point are not known. Written as DNA, the CDR3 is TGTGCCAGCAGTCATGGGGGCTATGAGCAGTTCTTC. Its protein is CASSHGGYEQFF. Full variable domain (outside the CDR3, taken from reference TRBV5-5 and TRBJ2-1): DAGVTQSPTHLIKTRGQQVTLRCSPISGHKSVSWYQQVLGQGPQFIFQYYEKEERGRGNFPDRFSARQFPNYSSELNVNALLLGDSALYLCASSHGGYEQFFGPGTRLTVL.